This entry lists 13 T cell receptor beta chains sequenced from one sample in a study of vaccination effects on CD4 cells after COVID-19. Antigens for these TCRs are unknown. Sequencing was performed with immunoSEQ multiplex PCR; in TCRdb, only in-frame clones are kept and a portion is missing. The repertoire includes approximately 47,000 clones, less than 85% of them detected once, and about 7% sits in the top ten. CD4+ T cells were isolated after approximately 10 days of culture. Participants received two doses of either the BNT162b2 or mRNA-1273 vaccine. The sequences come from CD4+ T cells from PBMCs cultured without peptide, collected after COVID-19 vaccination. Receptor source: a human donor who received a COVID-19 vaccine.

This clone was seen just once. The chain recombines TRBV5-5 with TRBJ2-1, with TRBD2 matching 10 bases. The CDR3 totals 15 residues. Germline V CDR1 and CDR2: SGHKS, YYEKEE (reference sequence). V lost 2 bases and J lost 7; bases outside the gene matches: 6. CDR3 in amino acids: CASSFSGGVENEQFF. The DNA of the CDR3 is TGTGCCAGCAGCTTCAGCGGGGGGGTGGAAAATGAGCAGTTCTTC.

This chain joins TRBV19 and TRBJ1-5; 8 bases match TRBD1. Trimming at V came to 6 bases and at J to 5 bases, leaving 6 bases not matched to a gene. This CDR3 has 14 residues. Germline loops: CDR1 LNHDA, CDR2 SQIVND (reference sequence). The DNA of the CDR3 is TGTGCCAGTAGGCGACAGGGGTGGGATCAGCCCCAGCATTTT. It codes for CASRRQGWDQPQHF. The whole variable domain, remainder taken from reference TRBV19 and TRBJ1-5, is DGGITQSPKYLFRKEGQNVTLSCEQNLNHDAMYWYRQDPGQGLRLIYYSQIVNDFQKGDIAEGYSVSREKKESFPLTVTSAQKNPTAFYLCASRRQGWDQPQHFGDGTRLSIL.

This chain joins TRBV6-5 and TRBJ2-1; maybe TRBD1 (5 bases). Trimming removed 6 bases at V and 5 bases at J, with 14 bases between. The V gene's germline CDR1 is MNHEY and CDR2 SVGAGI. This CDR3 contains 14 residues. Here the CDR3 DNA reads TGTGCCAGCAGCAATCCCGCAGGGAACAATGAGCAGTTCTTC. Protein sequence: CASSNPAGNNEQFF.

This clone was found a few times. The rearrangement joins TRBV19 to TRBJ1-3; TRBD1 matches 9 bases. This CDR3 spans 17 amino acids. V was pared by 4 bases and J by 1 base, with 8 bases of the junction left unmatched. CDR1 is LNHDA, CDR2 SQIVND, per germline (reference sequence). CDR3 protein: CASSTLDRGLSGNTIYF. For the CDR3, the DNA is TGTGCCAGTAGTACCCTCGACAGGGGGTTATCTGGAAACACCATATATTTT.

This sequence joins TRBV5-1 and TRBJ1-1; perhaps TRBD1 as D (5 bases). Deletions cut 2 bases from V and 10 bases from J, with 15 bases between. Germline-derived CDR1 and CDR2 are SGHRS and YFSETQ. The CDR3 has 13 residues. The CDR3 protein is CASSFSRDDAAFF. The DNA for the CDR3 is TGCGCCAGCAGCTTCTCCAGGGATGATGCAGCTTTCTTT.

This clone was counted only a few times. The rearrangement links TRBV9 to TRBJ1-1; D ambiguous. The germline V and J ends were trimmed by 4 bases and 1 base, with 14 bases remaining between them. This CDR3 has 15 residues. Germline V CDR1 and CDR2: SGDLS, YYNGEE. CDR3: CASSPGKGGNTEAFF. In nucleotides, the CDR3 is TGTGCCAGCAGCCCGGGAAAGGGAGGGAACACTGAAGCTTTCTTT.

The chain carries TRBV12-3 or TRBV12-4 and TRBJ2-1, with TRBD1 as a possible D gene (6 bases). The CDR3 covers 12 residues. Trimming took off 4 bases at V and 10 bases at J, with 11 bases between the two ends. The CDR3 DNA reads as TGTGCCAGCAGTTACAGGGTTTGGGAGCAGTTCTTC. This translates into CASSYRVWEQFF.

The rearrangement joins TRBV19 to TRBJ1-2, with D possibly TRBD1 on 5 matching bases. The CDR3 loop spans 13 amino acids. CDR1 and CDR2 (germline): LNHDA, SQIVND (reference sequence). Trimming stripped 6 bases from V and 8 bases from J, with 16 bases between. CDR3 loop: CASSHEGHAGYTF. The CDR3, as DNA: TGTGCCAGTAGCCATGAAGGACACGCAGGCTACACCTTC.

The rearrangement links TRBV5-1 to TRBJ2-2; unclear D gene. V was shortened by 0 bases and J by 0 bases, with 6 bases between the two germline ends. Germline CDR1 SGHRS, CDR2 YFSETQ. The CDR3 runs to 15 residues. CDR3 protein: CASSLEGSNTGELFF. CDR3 DNA: TGCGCCAGCAGCTTGGAAGGGTCGAACACCGGGGAGCTGTTTTTT.

This clone was counted between two and nine times. The chain links TRBV6-6 to TRBJ1-1, with D perhaps matching TRBD1 (5 bases). Germline CDR1 reads MNHNY; CDR2 reads SVGAGI (reference sequence). The CDR3 is made up of 14 amino acids. V lost 6 bases and J 1 base, leaving 12 bases between the germline ends. The CDR3 DNA sequence: TGTGCCAGCAGGGTCCTGACAGAGAACACTGAAGCTTTCTTT. Its protein is CASRVLTENTEAFF.

The chain combines TRBV7-9 with TRBJ2-7; 11 bases fit TRBD2. This CDR3 is 14 amino acids long. CDR1 and CDR2 from the germline V gene are SEHNR and FQNEAQ (reference sequence). Germline trimming cut 5 bases from V and 7 bases from J; bases unmatched to any gene: 7. In nucleotides, the CDR3 is TGTGCCAGCAGCCCCCGACTAGCGGGAACGGAGCAGTACTTC. It yields the protein CASSPRLAGTEQYF.

The chain couples TRBV2 to TRBJ1-2; D might be TRBD1 (5 bases). Trimming pared 8 bases from V and 4 bases from J, leaving 11 bases between. Germline CDR1 reads SNHLY; CDR2 reads FYNNEI. The CDR3 is 12 residues long. Written as DNA, the CDR3 is TGTGCCAGCGGGGCAGGGTCCTATGGCTACACCTTC. Its protein product is CASGAGSYGYTF.

The chain recombines TRBV18 with TRBJ2-7; 12 bases agree with TRBD2. The V gene's germline CDR1 is KGHSH and CDR2 LQKENI. Trimming at V came to 3 bases and at J to 4 bases, leaving 1 base not matched to a gene. CDR3 length: 14 amino acids. CDR3 residues: CASSPLAGGYEQYF. The CDR3 DNA is TGTGCCAGCTCACCCCTAGCGGGAGGGTACGAGCAGTACTTC.